A single sample is the source of the 12 T cell receptor beta chains below, sequenced in a study of early T cells in non-severe SARS-CoV-2 infection. TCRdb reprocessed the 5' RACE reads with MiXCR, giving one entry per CDR3 protein. The sample records roughly 51,000 distinct CDR3 sequences, around 7.7% being singletons. The sample here was whole blood, taken at baseline. These receptors came from an adult who was a healthcare worker with PCR-confirmed SARS-CoV-2 infection or an uninfected control (not recorded which).

The chain has TRBV6-1 and TRBJ2-7; the D call may be TRBD1 or TRBD2 (6 bases each). Trimming took off 2 bases at V and 0 bases at J, with 11 bases between the two ends. Germline V lookup: CDR1 MNHNS, CDR2 SASEGT. CDR3 size: 15 residues. As DNA, the CDR3 is TGTGCCAGCAGTGAAACGGGGGCGGCCTCCTACGAGCAGTACTTC. It yields the protein CASSETGAASYEQYF.

This rearrangement joins TRBV7-3 to TRBJ2-2; the D gene is possibly TRBD1 (5 bases). The germline gives CDR1 SGHTA, CDR2 FQGTGA. Trimming cost V 6 bases and J 0 bases, with 8 bases left between them. CDR3 length: 14 amino acids. The CDR3 sequence is CASRDSSNTGELFF. CDR3 DNA sequence: TGTGCCAGCAGAGACAGTTCGAACACCGGGGAGCTGTTTTTT. The entire variable domain, with the rest obtained from reference TRBV7-3 and TRBJ2-2, is as follows: GAGVSQTPSNKVTEKGKYVELRCDPISGHTALYWYRQSLGQGPEFLIYFQGTGAADDSGLPNDRFFAVRPEGSVSTLKIQRTERGDSAVYLCASRDSSNTGELFFGEGSRLTVL.

This clonotype appeared many times. CDR3 sequence: CASSDSSSGNTIYF. In DNA, the CDR3 is TGTGCCAGCTCCGACAGCAGCTCTGGAAACACCATATATTTT. The genes are TRBV18 and TRBJ1-3, with a tentative D call TRBD1 (5 bases). Germline lookup yields CDR1 KGHSH and CDR2 LQKENI. The CDR3 has 14 amino acids. Trimming removed 6 bases at V and 0 bases at J, with 9 bases between.

This chain links TRBV21-1 with TRBJ2-2. TRBV21-1 is designated a pseudogene. The CDR3 length is 11 residues. CDR3 loop: CASLNTGELFF. The CDR3 bases are TGTGCCAGCTTGAACACCGGGGAGCTGTTTTTT.

This clonotype was seen repeatedly, ten times or more. The chain couples TRBV5-1 to TRBJ1-1, with D hard to call. Germline lookup yields CDR1 SGHRS and CDR2 YFSETQ. The V end lost 3 bases, the J end lost 11 bases, and 11 bases lay between the germline ends. CDR3 size: 11 residues. The CDR3 protein is CASSSGFEAFF. CDR3 DNA: TGCGCCAGCAGCTCGGGTTTCGAGGCTTTCTTT.

The gene calls are TRBV7-6 and TRBJ2-1; D is perhaps TRBD1 or TRBD2 (5 bases each). Germline CDR1 and CDR2: SGHVS and FNYEAQ. This CDR3 has 15 residues. Trimming took 2 bases from V and 2 from J, leaving 10 bases between them. This CDR3 is CASSLRDPPYNEQFF. Here the CDR3 DNA reads TGTGCCAGCAGCTTACGGGACCCGCCCTACAATGAGCAGTTCTTC. The whole variable domain, filled in from reference TRBV7-6 and TRBJ2-1, reads GAGVSQSPRYKVTKRGQDVALRCDPISGHVSLYWYRQALGQGPEFLTYFNYEAQQDKSGLPNDRFSAERPEGSISTLTIQRTEQRDSAMYRCASSLRDPPYNEQFFGPGTRLTVL.

This clonotype was seen only a few times. CDR3 nucleotide sequence: TGTGCCAGCAGCTTCTGGCAGGCGAACACAGATACGCAGTATTTT. It codes for CASSFWQANTDTQYF. The V gene is TRBV7-9, the J gene TRBJ2-3; no clear D. The germline CDR1 and CDR2 sequences are SEHNR and FQNEAQ (reference sequence). V shed 3 bases and J shed 2 bases, with 12 bases lying between them. The CDR3 runs 15 residues.

The gene calls are TRBV3-1 and TRBJ1-4; D possibly corresponds to TRBD1 (6 bases). The germline CDR1 and CDR2 sequences are LGHDT and YNNKEL (reference sequence). The CDR3 has 18 amino acids. Trimming cost V 0 bases and J 0 bases, with 14 bases left between them. The CDR3 nucleotides are TGTGCCAGCAGCCAAGATAAATTGTGGACAGCAACTAATGAAAAACTGTTTTTT. Translation gives CASSQDKLWTATNEKLFF.

This clonotype was detected ten times or more. This chain uses TRBV12-3 or TRBV12-4 with TRBJ1-2; 7 bases map to TRBD1. The CDR3 has 16 residues. Trimming cost V 7 bases and J 4 bases; bases outside gene matches: 15. The CDR3 sequence: CASTPGQTLDLYGYTF. The DNA of the CDR3 is TGTGCCAGCACCCCGGGACAGACCTTAGACCTCTATGGCTACACCTTC.

The chain carries TRBV28 and TRBJ2-5; TRBD2 matches at 11 bases. CDR3 size: 16 residues. J was trimmed by 2 bases and V by 5 bases; bases with no gene match: 7. Germline lookup yields CDR1 MDHEN and CDR2 SYDVKM. The CDR3 DNA sequence: TGTGCCAGCAGTCCTACTAGCGGGAGTTGGCAAGAGACCCAGTACTTC. Translation: CASSPTSGSWQETQYF.

A few counts support this clonotype. Written as DNA, the CDR3 is TGTGCCAGCAGCTTAGCAGGGACTAGCGGGAGCACAGATACGCAGTATTTT. Translation gives CASSLAGTSGSTDTQYF. This chain connects TRBV7-2 to TRBJ2-3, with 12 bases aligning to TRBD2. Trimming cost V 0 bases and J 0 bases; bases outside gene matches: 1. The CDR3 contains 17 residues. The germline V gene encodes CDR1 SGHTA and CDR2 FQGNSA.

This clonotype was detected ten times or more. This chain joins TRBV12-3 or TRBV12-4 and TRBJ2-2; weak D call: TRBD1 (5 bases). The V gene lost 3 bases and the J gene lost 4 bases, with 9 bases spanning the gap. The CDR3 contains 14 residues. CDR3 bases: TGTGCCAGCAGTTTCCAGGGTTCCACCGGGGAGCTGTTTTTT. This translates into CASSFQGSTGELFF.